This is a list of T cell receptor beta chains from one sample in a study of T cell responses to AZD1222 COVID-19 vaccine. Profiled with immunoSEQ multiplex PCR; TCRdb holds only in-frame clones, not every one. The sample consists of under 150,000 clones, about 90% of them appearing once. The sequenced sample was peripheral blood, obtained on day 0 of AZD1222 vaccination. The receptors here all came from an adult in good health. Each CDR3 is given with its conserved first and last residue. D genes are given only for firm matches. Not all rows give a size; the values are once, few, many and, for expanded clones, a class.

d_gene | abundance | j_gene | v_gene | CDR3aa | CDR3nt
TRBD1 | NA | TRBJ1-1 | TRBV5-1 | CASSPDTGVETEAFF | TGCGCCAGCAGCCCCGACACAGGGGTAGAAACTGAAGCTTTCTTT
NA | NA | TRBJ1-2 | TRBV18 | CASSPFSDYGYTF | TGTGCCAGCTCACCATTCAGCGATTATGGCTACACCTTC
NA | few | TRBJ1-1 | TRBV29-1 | CSAERNMNTEAFF | TGCAGCGCCGAGAGGAACATGAACACTGAAGCTTTCTTT
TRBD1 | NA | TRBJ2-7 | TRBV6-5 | CATRQGAWEQYF | TGTGCCACCCGACAGGGGGCATGGGAGCAGTACTTC
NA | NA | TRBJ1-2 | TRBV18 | CASSPTHTGPYGYTF | TGTGCCAGCTCACCAACTCATACAGGGCCCTATGGCTACACCTTC
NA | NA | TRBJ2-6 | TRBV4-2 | CASSPGDSSGANVLTF | TGTGCCAGCAGCCCGGGGGACAGCTCTGGGGCCAACGTCCTGACTTTC
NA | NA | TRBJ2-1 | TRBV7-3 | CASSLRGGSSYNEQFF | TGTGCCAGCAGCTTACGAGGTGGGAGCTCCTACAATGAGCAGTTCTTC
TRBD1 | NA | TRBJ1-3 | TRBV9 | CASSVDRAGNTIYF | TGTGCCAGCAGCGTCGACAGGGCTGGAAACACCATATATTTT
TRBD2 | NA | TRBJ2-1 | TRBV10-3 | CAISPKLAGDAYNEQFF | TGTGCCATCAGCCCCAAACTAGCGGGGGACGCGTACAATGAGCAGTTCTTC
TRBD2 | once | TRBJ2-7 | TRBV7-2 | CASSLARVAGAYEQYF | TGTGCCAGCAGCTTAGCGCGAGTAGCGGGAGCCTACGAGCAGTACTTC
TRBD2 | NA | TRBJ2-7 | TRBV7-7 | CASSSGLEYEQYF | TGTGCTAGCAGCTCGGGACTAGAGTACGAGCAGTACTTC
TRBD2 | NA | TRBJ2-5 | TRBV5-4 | CASSPGGAGAQETQYF | TGTGCCAGCAGCCCTGGAGGTGCGGGAGCCCAAGAGACCCAGTACTTC
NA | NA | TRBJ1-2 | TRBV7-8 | CASSALQSLNYGYTF | TGTGCCAGCAGCGCCCTCCAGAGTTTAAACTATGGCTACACCTTC
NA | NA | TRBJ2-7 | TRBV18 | CASSPRFIFTYEQYF | TGTGCCAGCTCACCAAGGTTTATCTTTACCTACGAGCAGTACTTC
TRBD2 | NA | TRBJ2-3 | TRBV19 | CASRRLAGGRTDTQYF | TGTGCCAGTAGACGACTAGCGGGGGGGCGCACAGATACGCAGTATTTT
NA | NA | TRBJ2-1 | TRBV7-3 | CASSPWATDPTNEQFF | TGTGCCAGCAGCCCCTGGGCCACTGATCCTACCAATGAGCAGTTCTTC
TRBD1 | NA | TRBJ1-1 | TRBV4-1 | CASSHYRGNTEAFF | TGCGCCAGCAGCCATTACAGGGGAAACACTGAAGCTTTCTTT
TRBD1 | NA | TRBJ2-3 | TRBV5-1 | CASSFRDRSRDTQYF | TGCGCCAGCAGCTTCCGGGACAGGTCCCGAGATACGCAGTATTTT
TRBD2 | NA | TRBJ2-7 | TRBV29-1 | CSVDTASGGLPYEQYF | TGCAGCGTTGATACGGCTAGCGGGGGCCTCCCCTACGAGCAGTACTTC
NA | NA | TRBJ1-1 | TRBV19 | CASSTGGGWNTEAFF | TGTGCCAGTAGTACTGGGGGGGGTTGGAACACTGAAGCTTTCTTT
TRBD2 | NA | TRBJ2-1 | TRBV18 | CASSLSTSGGRHEQFF | TGTGCCAGCTCACTTTCCACTAGCGGGGGTCGGCATGAGCAGTTCTTC
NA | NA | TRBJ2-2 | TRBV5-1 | CASSWATGTGELFF | TGCGCCAGCAGCTGGGCAACGGGTACCGGGGAGCTGTTTTTT
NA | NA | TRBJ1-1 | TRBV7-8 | CASSSPWTPFKVTEAFF | TGTGCCAGCAGCTCCCCTTGGACACCCTTTAAAGTCACTGAAGCTTTCTTT
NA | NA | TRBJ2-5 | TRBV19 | CASSMDTETQYF | TGTGCCAGTAGTATGGACACGGAGACCCAGTACTTC
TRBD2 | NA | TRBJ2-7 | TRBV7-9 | CASSPTTRLAPSYEQYF | TGTGCCAGCAGCCCCACGACCCGACTAGCGCCTTCCTACGAGCAGTACTTC